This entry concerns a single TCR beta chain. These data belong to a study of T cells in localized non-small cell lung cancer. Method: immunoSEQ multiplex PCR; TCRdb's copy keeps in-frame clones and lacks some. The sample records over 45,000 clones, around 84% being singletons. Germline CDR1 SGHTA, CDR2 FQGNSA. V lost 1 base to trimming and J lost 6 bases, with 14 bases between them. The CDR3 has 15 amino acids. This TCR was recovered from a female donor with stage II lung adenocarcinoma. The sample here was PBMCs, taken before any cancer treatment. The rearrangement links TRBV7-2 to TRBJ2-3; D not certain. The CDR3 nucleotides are TGTGCCAGCAGCTTAGGAAGTAGGTATCCCGATACGCAGTATTTT. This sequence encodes CASSLGSRYPDTQYF.